This TCR beta chain was obtained from a study of spatial heterogeneity in lung cancer. Study-level background: Among detected sequences, beta-chain ones consistently exceeded alpha-chain ones in number.

Documented time point: sample taken at primary tumor resection. From tumor, nontumor lung or frozen PBMC, whole RNA was taken unsorted for sequencing. The donors were more than 70 patients with non-small cell lung cancer that was early-stage and untreated. This clonotype was seen a handful of times. Its target is not known. General study results and limits: Follow-up blood showed ubiquitous expanded tumor TCRs less than blood at resection did.

CDR3 length: 17 residues. Germline lookup yields CDR1 MGHDK and CDR2 SYGVNS. V trimming: 1 base; J trimming: 5 bases; junction bases outside the gene matches: 9. TCRdb recomputed calls from the 5' RACE reads with MiXCR, one row per CDR3 protein. The sample includes tens of thousands of distinct CDR3 sequences, about 20% of them seen just once. The starting material was PBMCs, obtained at surgery. This receptor was taken from a male donor with early-stage non-small cell lung cancer. The chain carries TRBV25-1 and TRBJ2-2, with 8 bases matching TRBD1. Here the CDR3 DNA reads TGTGCCAGCAGTGAATTTGTACGGACAGGGAGGACCGGGGAGCTGTTTTTT. It specifies CASSEFVRTGRTGELFF. Drawing the rest from reference TRBV25-1 and TRBJ2-2, the complete variable domain is EADIYQTPRYLVIGTGKKITLECSQTMGHDKMYWYQQDPGMELHLIHYSYGVNSTEKGDLSSESTVSRIRTEHFPLTLESARPSHTSQYLCASSEFVRTGRTGELFFGEGSRLTVL.